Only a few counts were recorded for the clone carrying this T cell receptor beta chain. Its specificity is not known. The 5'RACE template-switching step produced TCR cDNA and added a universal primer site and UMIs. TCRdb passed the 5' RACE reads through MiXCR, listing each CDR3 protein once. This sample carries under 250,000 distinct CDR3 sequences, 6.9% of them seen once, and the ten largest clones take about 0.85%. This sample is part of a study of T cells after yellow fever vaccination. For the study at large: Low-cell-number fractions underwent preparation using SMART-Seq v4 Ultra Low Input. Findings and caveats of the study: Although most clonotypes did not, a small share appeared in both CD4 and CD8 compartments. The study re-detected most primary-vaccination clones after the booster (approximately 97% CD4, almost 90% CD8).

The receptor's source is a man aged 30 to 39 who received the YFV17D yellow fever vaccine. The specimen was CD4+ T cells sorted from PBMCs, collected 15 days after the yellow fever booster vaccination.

The CDR3: CASSIGGDTEAFF. The CDR3, as DNA: TGCGCCAGCAGCATTGGGGGCGACACTGAAGCTTTCTTT. The rearrangement uses TRBV5-1 and TRBJ1-1; weak D call: TRBD1 (6 bases). CDR1 is SGHRS, CDR2 YFSETQ, per germline. V lost 4 bases to trimming and J lost 3 bases, with 10 bases between them. The CDR3 covers 13 residues.